This is a list of T cell receptor beta chains from one sample in a study of tumor and adjacent non-tumor tissue in lung cancer. TCRdb called the multiplex PCR reads again in MiXCR, with one record for every CDR3 protein. This table holds under 95,000 distinct CDR3 sequences, about 82% found once. The sample consisted of distant non-tumor lung tissue. The receptors derive from a man in his sixties with non-small cell lung cancer. The CDR3 runs from the conserved cysteine through the conserved F or W. Fields, in order: J gene, V gene, D gene, CDR3 protein. The D gene is left open where the match is weak.

TRBJ1-2 TRBV11-3 - CASSLGQGYAYTF
TRBJ2-1 TRBV5-5 TRBD2 CTSIPPGTRYDNEQFF
TRBJ2-2 TRBV11-1 - CASSLREGITGELFF
TRBJ2-3 TRBV11-1 - CASSTRTLRVTDTQYF
TRBJ1-6 TRBV6-5 - CVSSYSPGEKTLHF
TRBJ2-2 TRBV6-5 TRBD1 CASNHSGTGQGGELFF
TRBJ2-7 TRBV29-1 - CIVAQGTYEQYF
TRBJ1-3 TRBV7-8 - CASSSARQYSGNTIYF
TRBJ2-3 TRBV4-1 TRBD1 CVSSQRGGQGKDTQYF
TRBJ2-2 TRBV12-3/TRBV12-4 TRBD1 CPRRQGARTGELFF
TRBJ2-1 TRBV5-6 - CASSPRLGSNEQLF
TRBJ2-5 TRBV6-5 - CASRRDNIQETQYF
TRBJ1-5 TRBV12-3/TRBV12-4 - CASSLLRDQPHHF
TRBJ2-7 TRBV11-3 - CASTDSILQYF
TRBJ2-7 TRBV20-1 - CSASSPIGMYERYF
TRBJ2-5 TRBV20-1 TRBD2 CSARDSGGGESQYF
TRBJ2-3 TRBV4-3 TRBD2 CASNHVGLGGSFDTQYF
TRBJ2-7 TRBV20-1 - CNAQYNSYEQYF
TRBJ1-1 TRBV11-3 - CTNSSHRRQTEAFF
TRBJ2-6 TRBV6-1 - CASSEVGEGVGANVLTF
TRBJ2-3 TRBV6-4 - CGSSDSSTDTQYF
TRBJ2-7 TRBV7-9 - CASRRTWAQQYF
TRBJ2-7 TRBV7-8 - CASSPSYASYEQYF
TRBJ2-1 TRBV20-1 TRBD2 CSAIGTRGTYTNNEQFF
TRBJ2-1 TRBV7-2 TRBD2 CASSPGRGLAEYKQFF
TRBJ2-1 TRBV11-2 - CASSLVEEDNEQFF
TRBJ2-5 TRBV20-1 TRBD1 CTASQQGTQETQYF
TRBJ2-2 TRBV11-3 TRBD2 CVISSRGAGGYRAGELLF
TRBJ2-5 TRBV28 - CASSRLGRGETQYF
TRBJ1-6 TRBV20-1 - CSASTPRGANSPLHF
TRBJ1-1 TRBV4-3 - CASSRDHSQSNTETLF